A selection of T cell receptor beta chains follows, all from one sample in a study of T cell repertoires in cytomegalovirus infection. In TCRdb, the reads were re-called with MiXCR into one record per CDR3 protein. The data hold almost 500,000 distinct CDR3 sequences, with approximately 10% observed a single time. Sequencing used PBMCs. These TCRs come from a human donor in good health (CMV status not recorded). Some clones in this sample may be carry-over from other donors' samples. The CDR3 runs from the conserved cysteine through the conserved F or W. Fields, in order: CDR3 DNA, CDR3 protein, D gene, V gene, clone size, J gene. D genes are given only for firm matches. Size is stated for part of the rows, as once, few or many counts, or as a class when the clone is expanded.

CDR3 DNA: TGCGCCAGCAGCTTGGGCAAGGGACTCAGGACTAGTTCCTACGAGCAGTACTTC; CDR3 protein: CASSLGKGLRTSSYEQYF; D gene: TRBD2; V gene: TRBV5-1; clone size: many; J gene: TRBJ2-7
CDR3 DNA: TGCAGTGCTGGCGGGCAGGCGAATTCACCCCTCCACTTT; CDR3 protein: CSAGGQANSPLHF; D gene: .; V gene: TRBV20-1; clone size: few; J gene: TRBJ1-6
CDR3 DNA: TGCAGTGCTTGGGAGACAGGGGGCACTGAAGCTTTCTTT; CDR3 protein: CSAWETGGTEAFF; D gene: TRBD1; V gene: TRBV20-1; clone size: .; J gene: TRBJ1-1
CDR3 DNA: TGTGCCAGCAGTTTTAGTGGGATTGGGTACAATGAGCAGTTCTTC; CDR3 protein: CASSFSGIGYNEQFF; D gene: .; V gene: TRBV27; clone size: few; J gene: TRBJ2-1
CDR3 DNA: TGCAGTGCTAGAGATCAGGGGGTGTCCGAGCAGTACTTC; CDR3 protein: CSARDQGVSEQYF; D gene: TRBD1; V gene: TRBV20-1; clone size: few; J gene: TRBJ2-7
CDR3 DNA: TGTGCCAGCATCCGGGAGAGGACAGATACGCAGTATTTT; CDR3 protein: CASIRERTDTQYF; D gene: .; V gene: TRBV2; clone size: many; J gene: TRBJ2-3
CDR3 DNA: TGTGCCAGCAGCGCCGCCTCCGGAACAGGTTCGCAGTATTTT; CDR3 protein: CASSAASGTGSQYF; D gene: .; V gene: TRBV9; clone size: many; J gene: TRBJ2-3
CDR3 DNA: TGTGCCAGCAGTTACAGACTAGCGGCAGATACGCAGTATTTT; CDR3 protein: CASSYRLAADTQYF; D gene: TRBD2; V gene: TRBV6-5; clone size: .; J gene: TRBJ2-3
CDR3 DNA: TGTGCCAGCACGGGGGTTGCAACTAATGAAAAACTGTTTTTT; CDR3 protein: CASTGVATNEKLFF; D gene: .; V gene: TRBV7-9; clone size: few; J gene: TRBJ1-4
CDR3 DNA: TGTGCCACCCCGACAGGGACCGGATTACCGAACACCGGGGAGCTGTTTTTT; CDR3 protein: CATPTGTGLPNTGELFF; D gene: TRBD1; V gene: TRBV6-1; clone size: many; J gene: TRBJ2-2
CDR3 DNA: TGTGCCAGCAAGGATTTTGACAGCCTCAGGGAGCCCCAGCATTTT; CDR3 protein: CASKDFDSLREPQHF; D gene: .; V gene: TRBV2; clone size: .; J gene: TRBJ1-5
CDR3 DNA: TGCAGCGTTGTAAGCTCTGGGGCCAACGTCCTGACTTTC; CDR3 protein: CSVVSSGANVLTF; D gene: .; V gene: TRBV29-1; clone size: .; J gene: TRBJ2-6
CDR3 DNA: TGTGCCAGCAGTACCAGGGGACAGGACTACGAGCAGTACTTC; CDR3 protein: CASSTRGQDYEQYF; D gene: TRBD1; V gene: TRBV6-6; clone size: many; J gene: TRBJ2-7
CDR3 DNA: TGTGCCAGCAGCTTACCGGTCGTCCCAAGAGGCACTGAAGCTTTCTTT; CDR3 protein: CASSLPVVPRGTEAFF; D gene: .; V gene: TRBV11-1; clone size: .; J gene: TRBJ1-1
CDR3 DNA: TGTGCCAGCAGTTCCGGACAGGGTGGCAGGACCCAGTACTTC; CDR3 protein: CASSSGQGGRTQYF; D gene: TRBD1; V gene: TRBV27; clone size: many; J gene: TRBJ2-5
CDR3 DNA: TGTGCCAGCAGCTTGAGGAGGCGTACGGGCACAGATACGCAGTATTTT; CDR3 protein: CASSLRRRTGTDTQYF; D gene: .; V gene: TRBV11-2; clone size: many; J gene: TRBJ2-3
CDR3 DNA: TGTGCCAGCAGCCAACAGCTCTCACCGAACAATGAGCAGTTCTTC; CDR3 protein: CASSQQLSPNNEQFF; D gene: .; V gene: TRBV3-1; clone size: many; J gene: TRBJ2-1
CDR3 DNA: TGTGCCAGCAGCTTAGATAGTCGGCTTTATGGCTACACCTTC; CDR3 protein: CASSLDSRLYGYTF; D gene: .; V gene: TRBV7-9; clone size: .; J gene: TRBJ1-2
CDR3 DNA: TGTGCCAGCAGCTTTTGGACTAGCGGGGGACCCAGCGACCAAGAGACCCAGTACTTC; CDR3 protein: CASSFWTSGGPSDQETQYF; D gene: TRBD2; V gene: TRBV11-2; clone size: many; J gene: TRBJ2-5
CDR3 DNA: TGCAGTGCTAGGAGCCGGCCAGGGGCAGGGACCGGGGAGCTGTTTTTT; CDR3 protein: CSARSRPGAGTGELFF; D gene: .; V gene: TRBV20-1; clone size: few; J gene: TRBJ2-2
CDR3 DNA: TGTGCCAGCAGCCAAGGGGGAGTGTACAATGAGCAGTTCTTC; CDR3 protein: CASSQGGVYNEQFF; D gene: .; V gene: TRBV14; clone size: few; J gene: TRBJ2-1
CDR3 DNA: TGTGCCAGCAGCCAACGGGACATCAGATCTGGTGAAGCTTTCTTT; CDR3 protein: CASSQRDIRSGEAFF; D gene: .; V gene: TRBV3-1; clone size: many; J gene: TRBJ1-1
CDR3 DNA: TGTGCCAGCAGGAGGGGACAAGGCAATCAGCCCCAGCATTTT; CDR3 protein: CASRRGQGNQPQHF; D gene: .; V gene: TRBV6-8; clone size: .; J gene: TRBJ1-5
CDR3 DNA: TGTGCCAGCAGCATTCAACAGGGGAACACTGAAGCTTTCTTT; CDR3 protein: CASSIQQGNTEAFF; D gene: .; V gene: TRBV11-2; clone size: many; J gene: TRBJ1-1
CDR3 DNA: TGTGCCAGCAGCCGGGTCGCCTCTTTAAACACTGAAGCTTTCTTT; CDR3 protein: CASSRVASLNTEAFF; D gene: .; V gene: TRBV11-2; clone size: many; J gene: TRBJ1-1
CDR3 DNA: TGTGCCAGCCTGGGACTAGCGGGGACTAGGAATGAGCAGTTCTTC; CDR3 protein: CASLGLAGTRNEQFF; D gene: TRBD2; V gene: TRBV19; clone size: many; J gene: TRBJ2-1
CDR3 DNA: TGTGCCAGCAGATCTGGGACTAGCGGTAGCACAGATACGCAGTATTTT; CDR3 protein: CASRSGTSGSTDTQYF; D gene: TRBD2; V gene: TRBV28; clone size: .; J gene: TRBJ2-3
CDR3 DNA: TGTGCCAGCAGCCAAGACGGGACAGGGGTAGATCAGCCCCAGCATTTT; CDR3 protein: CASSQDGTGVDQPQHF; D gene: TRBD1; V gene: TRBV4-2; clone size: many; J gene: TRBJ1-5
CDR3 DNA: TGTGCCAGCAGCTTTTTAGGCATGATGACCGGGGAGCTGTTTTTT; CDR3 protein: CASSFLGMMTGELFF; D gene: .; V gene: TRBV5-6; clone size: many; J gene: TRBJ2-2
CDR3 DNA: TGTGCCAGCAGTGACCCCTCAAGCTCCTACAATGAGCAGTTCTTC; CDR3 protein: CASSDPSSSYNEQFF; D gene: .; V gene: TRBV6-6; clone size: few; J gene: TRBJ2-1
CDR3 DNA: TGTGCCAGCAGCCTCGTTGGGACAGGGATCGTCTACGAGCAGTACTTC; CDR3 protein: CASSLVGTGIVYEQYF; D gene: TRBD1; V gene: TRBV14; clone size: few; J gene: TRBJ2-7
CDR3 DNA: TGTGCCAGTAGTACCACAGAAAAACTGTTTTTT; CDR3 protein: CASSTTEKLFF; D gene: .; V gene: TRBV19; clone size: many; J gene: TRBJ1-4
CDR3 DNA: TGTGCCAGCAGCTTAGAAGGGACTAGCGGGATCTACAATGAGCAGTTCTTC; CDR3 protein: CASSLEGTSGIYNEQFF; D gene: TRBD2; V gene: TRBV7-2; clone size: many; J gene: TRBJ2-1
CDR3 DNA: TGTGCCATCAGTGAGTCTCATGAGAACGGGGAAGCTTTCTTT; CDR3 protein: CAISESHENGEAFF; D gene: .; V gene: TRBV10-3; clone size: .; J gene: TRBJ1-1
CDR3 DNA: TGTGCCAGCAGGAACAGTGGCAATGAGCAGTTCTTC; CDR3 protein: CASRNSGNEQFF; D gene: .; V gene: TRBV6-1; clone size: .; J gene: TRBJ2-1
CDR3 DNA: TGTGCCAGCATACCAGCGGGAGACACCGGGGAGCTGTTTTTT; CDR3 protein: CASIPAGDTGELFF; D gene: TRBD2; V gene: TRBV25-1; clone size: many; J gene: TRBJ2-2
CDR3 DNA: TGTGCCAGCAGGGTCCCCTCCGGGACAGTCACCTACGAGCAGTACTTC; CDR3 protein: CASRVPSGTVTYEQYF; D gene: TRBD1; V gene: TRBV2; clone size: many; J gene: TRBJ2-7
CDR3 DNA: TGTGCCAGCAGTCGTCGTAAAGGGGGATCACCCCTCCACTTT; CDR3 protein: CASSRRKGGSPLHF; D gene: .; V gene: TRBV6-2/TRBV6-3; clone size: many; J gene: TRBJ1-6
CDR3 DNA: TGTGCCAGCCAATCGGGACAGGGTGGATCACCCCTCCACTTT; CDR3 protein: CASQSGQGGSPLHF; D gene: TRBD1; V gene: TRBV28; clone size: many; J gene: TRBJ1-6
CDR3 DNA: TGTGCCAGCAGCTTAGGGGCAGGGAACACAGATACGCAGTATTTT; CDR3 protein: CASSLGAGNTDTQYF; D gene: .; V gene: TRBV7-2; clone size: few; J gene: TRBJ2-3
CDR3 DNA: TGCAGCGCCTCATACGGGGCTCGGGAGACCCAGTACTTC; CDR3 protein: CSASYGARETQYF; D gene: .; V gene: TRBV29-1; clone size: few; J gene: TRBJ2-5
CDR3 DNA: TGCAGTGCTAGACCCTGGGGGGGGCGAGAGACCCAGTACTTC; CDR3 protein: CSARPWGGRETQYF; D gene: .; V gene: TRBV20-1; clone size: few; J gene: TRBJ2-5
CDR3 DNA: TGTGCCAGCAGCTTGGGGCGGGAACTCTCTGGAAACACCATATATTTT; CDR3 protein: CASSLGRELSGNTIYF; D gene: .; V gene: TRBV5-4; clone size: .; J gene: TRBJ1-3
CDR3 DNA: TGCAGTGCTAGGTCTAGCGGGAGGACCGGGGAGCTGTTTTTT; CDR3 protein: CSARSSGRTGELFF; D gene: TRBD2; V gene: TRBV20-1; clone size: few; J gene: TRBJ2-2
CDR3 DNA: TGTGCCAGCAGCTTAGTCGGGACTAGCGGGAGGACGAACACCGGGGAGCTGTTTTTT; CDR3 protein: CASSLVGTSGRTNTGELFF; D gene: TRBD2; V gene: TRBV7-2; clone size: many; J gene: TRBJ2-2
CDR3 DNA: TGTGCCAGCAGCTTAGGGGGATTGTTGTTGCAGCCCCAGCATTTT; CDR3 protein: CASSLGGLLLQPQHF; D gene: .; V gene: TRBV7-8; clone size: many; J gene: TRBJ1-5
CDR3 DNA: TGCGCCAGCAAGACCAGACAGGGAGGAAATCAGCCCCAGCATTTT; CDR3 protein: CASKTRQGGNQPQHF; D gene: TRBD1; V gene: TRBV23-1; clone size: few; J gene: TRBJ1-5
CDR3 DNA: TGTGCCAGCAGCCAAAGCGGGACAGTCTTGACTGGAAACACCATATATTTT; CDR3 protein: CASSQSGTVLTGNTIYF; D gene: TRBD1; V gene: TRBV7-9; clone size: many; J gene: TRBJ1-3
CDR3 DNA: TGTGCCAGCAGTTTATGGGCAGGGGCTCAGCCCCAGCATTTT; CDR3 protein: CASSLWAGAQPQHF; D gene: .; V gene: TRBV27; clone size: many; J gene: TRBJ1-5
CDR3 DNA: TGCAGCGTTGTGGCCCAGGGGCCAGAGACCCAGTACTTC; CDR3 protein: CSVVAQGPETQYF; D gene: .; V gene: TRBV29-1; clone size: few; J gene: TRBJ2-5
CDR3 DNA: TGCACCATCAGTGTGGACAGGGGGGACTCACCCCTCCACTTT; CDR3 protein: CTISVDRGDSPLHF; D gene: TRBD1; V gene: TRBV29-1; clone size: many; J gene: TRBJ1-6
CDR3 DNA: TGTGCCAGCAGCTGGACTCAGGATCAGCCCCAGCATTTT; CDR3 protein: CASSWTQDQPQHF; D gene: .; V gene: TRBV7-2; clone size: .; J gene: TRBJ1-5
CDR3 DNA: TGCAGTGCTAAGGGGCTAGCGGGAGCATACAATGAGCAGTTCTTC; CDR3 protein: CSAKGLAGAYNEQFF; D gene: TRBD2; V gene: TRBV20-1; clone size: many; J gene: TRBJ2-1
CDR3 DNA: TGCAGTGCTAGAAGGCGTCAGGTCCTAGGAGCTTTCTTT; CDR3 protein: CSARRRQVLGAFF; D gene: .; V gene: TRBV20-1; clone size: .; J gene: TRBJ1-1
CDR3 DNA: TGCAGTGCTAGTCCCGGGACAGGGGAAGATGGCTACACCTTC; CDR3 protein: CSASPGTGEDGYTF; D gene: TRBD1; V gene: TRBV20-1; clone size: .; J gene: TRBJ1-2
CDR3 DNA: TGTGCCAGCTCAGGATATCAAACAGGGGGCACTGAAGCTTTCTTT; CDR3 protein: CASSGYQTGGTEAFF; D gene: TRBD1; V gene: TRBV18; clone size: .; J gene: TRBJ1-1
CDR3 DNA: TGTGCCATCAGTGAGTCGGGGCAGGGCGTGAATGGCTACACCTTC; CDR3 protein: CAISESGQGVNGYTF; D gene: .; V gene: TRBV10-3; clone size: many; J gene: TRBJ1-2
CDR3 DNA: TGTGCCAGCAGCTTAGGCTCGAATGAGCAGTTCTTC; CDR3 protein: CASSLGSNEQFF; D gene: .; V gene: TRBV5-1; clone size: many; J gene: TRBJ2-1